This T cell receptor (beta chain) was recorded in a study of cytomegalovirus exposure and HLA in healthy donors. Study-wide findings and caveats: Researchers counted roughly 150 TCR beta chains as cytomegalovirus-associated. Most of the CMV-associated TCR beta chains (in a later analysis) appeared to be HLA-restricted.

13 Jbeta primers and 60 Vbeta primers were used for the PCR. Original data processing: An analysis that came later counted approximately 76 million unique TCR beta chains, approximately 11 million shared. This table comes from immunoSEQ multiplex PCR, and its TCRdb copy is limited to in-frame clones, with some not included. V, J and clone size reflect that table, while D and trimming were determined from the DNA. The repertoire holds about 60,000 clones, with approximately 80% as singletons. Trimming left V 6 bases short and J 2 bases short, with 14 bases between. Germline V gene data show CDR1 as LNHDA and CDR2 as SQIVND (reference sequence). The CDR3 spans 14 residues. To note about this clone: The antigen is unknown.

The TCR was taken from a male donor in good health and CMV-seronegative. The source material was PBMCs. This chain joins TRBV19 and TRBJ2-7; weak D call: TRBD2 (6 bases). The CDR3 protein is CASRAGPLAYEQYF. The CDR3 bases are TGTGCCAGTAGGGCGGGACCCCTGGCCTACGAGCAGTACTTC.